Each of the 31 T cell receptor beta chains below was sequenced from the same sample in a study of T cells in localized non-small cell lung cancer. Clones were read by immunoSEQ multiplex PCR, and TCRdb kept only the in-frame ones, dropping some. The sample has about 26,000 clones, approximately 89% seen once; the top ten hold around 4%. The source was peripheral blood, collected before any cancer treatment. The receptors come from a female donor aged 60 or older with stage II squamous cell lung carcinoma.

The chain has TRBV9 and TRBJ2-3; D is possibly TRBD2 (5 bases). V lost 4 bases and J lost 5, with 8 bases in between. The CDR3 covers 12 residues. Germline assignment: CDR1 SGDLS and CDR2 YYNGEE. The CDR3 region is CASSTRGDTQYF. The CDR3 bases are TGTGCCAGCAGCACCCGGGGAGATACGCAGTATTTT. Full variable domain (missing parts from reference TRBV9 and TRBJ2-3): DSGVTQTPKHLITATGQRVTLRCSPRSGDLSVYWYQQSLDQGLQFLIQYYNGEERAKGNILERFSAQQFPDLHSELNLSSLELGDSALYFCASSTRGDTQYFGPGTRLTVL.

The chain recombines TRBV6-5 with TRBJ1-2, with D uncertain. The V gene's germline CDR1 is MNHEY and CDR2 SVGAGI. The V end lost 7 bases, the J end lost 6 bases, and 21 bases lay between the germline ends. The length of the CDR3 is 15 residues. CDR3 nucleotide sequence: TGTGCCAGCACCCGATTTGGGAGGGAAGGTGATGGCTACACCTTC. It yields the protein CASTRFGREGDGYTF.

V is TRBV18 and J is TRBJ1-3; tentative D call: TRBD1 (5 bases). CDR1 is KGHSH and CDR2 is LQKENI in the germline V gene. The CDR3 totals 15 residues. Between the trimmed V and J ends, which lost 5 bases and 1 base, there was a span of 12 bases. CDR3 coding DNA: TGTGCCAGCTCATCGACAGACCCTTCTGGAAACACCATATATTTT. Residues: CASSSTDPSGNTIYF.

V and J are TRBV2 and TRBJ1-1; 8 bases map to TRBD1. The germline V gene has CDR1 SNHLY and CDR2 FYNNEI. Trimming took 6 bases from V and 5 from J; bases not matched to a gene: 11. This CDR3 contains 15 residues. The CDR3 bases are TGTGCCAGCAGACTCCGGACAGGGATAGATACTGAAGCTTTCTTT. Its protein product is CASRLRTGIDTEAFF.

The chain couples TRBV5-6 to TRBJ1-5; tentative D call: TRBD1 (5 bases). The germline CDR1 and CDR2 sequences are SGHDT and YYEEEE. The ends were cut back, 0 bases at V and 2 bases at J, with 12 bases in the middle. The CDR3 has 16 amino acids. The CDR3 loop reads CASSLGAGVGNQPQHF. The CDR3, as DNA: TGTGCCAGCAGCTTGGGGGCGGGGGTAGGCAATCAGCCCCAGCATTTT.

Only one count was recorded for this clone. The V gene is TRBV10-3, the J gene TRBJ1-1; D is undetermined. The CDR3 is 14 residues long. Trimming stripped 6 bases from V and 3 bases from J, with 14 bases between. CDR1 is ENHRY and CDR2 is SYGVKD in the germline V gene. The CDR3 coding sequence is TGTGCCATCAGAAACAGCGGCTCGGACACTGAAGCTTTCTTT. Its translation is CAIRNSGSDTEAFF.

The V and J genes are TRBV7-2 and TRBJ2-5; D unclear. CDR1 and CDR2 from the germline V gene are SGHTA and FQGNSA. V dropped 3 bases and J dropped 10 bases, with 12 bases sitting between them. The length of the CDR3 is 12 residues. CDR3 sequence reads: CASSFFAQGQYF. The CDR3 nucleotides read TGTGCCAGCAGCTTTTTTGCACAAGGCCAGTACTTC. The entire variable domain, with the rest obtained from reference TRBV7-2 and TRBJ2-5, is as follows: GAGVSQSPSNKVTEKGKDVELRCDPISGHTALYWYRQSLGQGLEFLIYFQGNSAPDKSGLPSDRFSAERTGGSVSTLTIQRTQQEDSAVYLCASSFFAQGQYFGPGTRLLVL.

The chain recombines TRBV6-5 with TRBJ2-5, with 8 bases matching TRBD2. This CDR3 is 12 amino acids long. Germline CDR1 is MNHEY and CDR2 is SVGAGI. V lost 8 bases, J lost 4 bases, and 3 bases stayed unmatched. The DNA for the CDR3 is TGTGCCAGCCGGGAGGGAGCAGAGACCCAGTACTTC. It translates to CASREGAETQYF.

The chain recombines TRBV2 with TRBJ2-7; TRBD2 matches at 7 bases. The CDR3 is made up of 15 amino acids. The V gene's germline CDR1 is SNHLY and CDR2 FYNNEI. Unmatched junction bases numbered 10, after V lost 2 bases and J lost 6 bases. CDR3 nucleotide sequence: TGTGCCAGCAGTGAACTGACTAGCCCTCGTTCCGAGCAGTACTTC. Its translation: CASSELTSPRSEQYF.

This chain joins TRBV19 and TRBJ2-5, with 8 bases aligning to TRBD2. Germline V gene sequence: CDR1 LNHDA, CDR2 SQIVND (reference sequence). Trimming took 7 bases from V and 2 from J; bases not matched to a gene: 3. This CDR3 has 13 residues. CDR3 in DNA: TGTGCCAGTACACCGGGGGGGCAAGAGACCCAGTACTTC. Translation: CASTPGGQETQYF.

The CDR3 DNA reads TGTGCCAGCAGCCGGGCTAGCGGAGCCCCAGATACGCAGTATTTT. Its protein product is CASSRASGAPDTQYF. The V gene is TRBV7-8, the J gene TRBJ2-3; TRBD2 matches at 7 bases. The J segment lost 4 bases and the V segment lost 5 bases, leaving 9 bases of the junction unmatched. CDR1 and CDR2 from the germline V gene are SGHVS and FQNEAQ. The length of the CDR3 is 15 residues.

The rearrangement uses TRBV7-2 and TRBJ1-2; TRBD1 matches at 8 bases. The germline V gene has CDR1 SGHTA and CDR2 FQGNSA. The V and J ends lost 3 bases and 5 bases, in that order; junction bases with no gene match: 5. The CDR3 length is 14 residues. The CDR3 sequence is CASSFSGTGYGYTF. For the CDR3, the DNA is TGTGCCAGCAGCTTTTCCGGGACAGGTTATGGCTACACCTTC.

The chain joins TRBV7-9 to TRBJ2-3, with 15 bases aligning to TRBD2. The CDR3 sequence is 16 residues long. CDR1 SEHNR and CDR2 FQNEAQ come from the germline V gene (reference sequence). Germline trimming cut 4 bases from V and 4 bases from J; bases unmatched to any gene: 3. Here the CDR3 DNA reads TGTGCCAGCAGCTCTGGACTAGCGGGAGGGCCAGATACGCAGTATTTT. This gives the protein CASSSGLAGGPDTQYF.

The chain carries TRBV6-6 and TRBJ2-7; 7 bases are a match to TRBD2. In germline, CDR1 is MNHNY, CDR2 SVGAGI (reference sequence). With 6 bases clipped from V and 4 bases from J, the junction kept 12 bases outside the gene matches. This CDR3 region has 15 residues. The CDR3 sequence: CASRPLGRETYEQYF. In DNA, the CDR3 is TGTGCCAGCAGGCCCCTGGGGCGGGAGACGTACGAGCAGTACTTC.

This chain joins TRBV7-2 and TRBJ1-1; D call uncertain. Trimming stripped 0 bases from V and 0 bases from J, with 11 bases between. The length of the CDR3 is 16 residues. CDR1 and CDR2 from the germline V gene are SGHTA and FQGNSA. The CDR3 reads CASSLAFGNMNTEAFF. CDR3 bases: TGTGCCAGCAGCTTAGCTTTCGGGAACATGAACACTGAAGCTTTCTTT. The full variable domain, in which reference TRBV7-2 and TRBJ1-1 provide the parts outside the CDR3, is GAGVSQSPSNKVTEKGKDVELRCDPISGHTALYWYRQSLGQGLEFLIYFQGNSAPDKSGLPSDRFSAERTGGSVSTLTIQRTQQEDSAVYLCASSLAFGNMNTEAFFGQGTRLTVV.

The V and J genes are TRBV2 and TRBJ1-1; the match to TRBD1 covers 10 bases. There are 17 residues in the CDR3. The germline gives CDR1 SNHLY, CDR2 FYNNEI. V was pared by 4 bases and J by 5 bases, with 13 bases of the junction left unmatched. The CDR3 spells CASSGDRDRGKGTEAFF. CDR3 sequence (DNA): TGTGCCAGCAGTGGAGACCGGGACAGGGGAAAAGGGACTGAAGCTTTCTTT.

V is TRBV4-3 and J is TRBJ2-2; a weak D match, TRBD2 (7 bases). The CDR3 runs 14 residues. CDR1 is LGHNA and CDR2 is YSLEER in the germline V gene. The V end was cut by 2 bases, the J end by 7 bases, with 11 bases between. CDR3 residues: CASSQRGAGGELFF. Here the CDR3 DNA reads TGCGCCAGCAGCCAACGGGGGGCGGGCGGGGAGCTGTTTTTT.

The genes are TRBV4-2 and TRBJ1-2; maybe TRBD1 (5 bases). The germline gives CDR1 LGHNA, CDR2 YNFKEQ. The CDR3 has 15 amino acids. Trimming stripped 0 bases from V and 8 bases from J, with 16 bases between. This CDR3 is CASSQDLRAWGGYTF. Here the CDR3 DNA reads TGTGCCAGCAGCCAAGATCTACGAGCCTGGGGCGGCTACACCTTC.

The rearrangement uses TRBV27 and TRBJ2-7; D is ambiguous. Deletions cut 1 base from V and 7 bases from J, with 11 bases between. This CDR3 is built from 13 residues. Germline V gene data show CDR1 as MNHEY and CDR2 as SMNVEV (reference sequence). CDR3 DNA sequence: TGTGCCAGCAGTTTATGGGCGGAACGGGAGCAGTACTTC. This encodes CASSLWAEREQYF.

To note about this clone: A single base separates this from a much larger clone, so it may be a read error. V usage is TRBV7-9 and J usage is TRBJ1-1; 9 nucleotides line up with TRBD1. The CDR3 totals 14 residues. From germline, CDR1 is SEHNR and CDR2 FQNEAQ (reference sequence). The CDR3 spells CTSSSDRGKAEAFF. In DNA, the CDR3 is TGTACCAGCAGCTCGGACAGGGGCAAGGCTGAAGCTTTCTTT.

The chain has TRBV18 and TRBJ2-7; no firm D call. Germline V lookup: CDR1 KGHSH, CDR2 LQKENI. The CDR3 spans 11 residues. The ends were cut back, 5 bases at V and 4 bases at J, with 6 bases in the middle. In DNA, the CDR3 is TGTGCCAGCTCATTGGCGTACGAGCAGTACTTC. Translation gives CASSLAYEQYF.

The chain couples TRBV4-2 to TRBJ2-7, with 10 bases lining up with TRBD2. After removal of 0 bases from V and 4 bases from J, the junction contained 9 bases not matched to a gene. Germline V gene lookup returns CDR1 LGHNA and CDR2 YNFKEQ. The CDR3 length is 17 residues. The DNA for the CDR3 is TGTGCCAGCAGCCAAGAACCCGGGCTAGCGGGAGTTTACGAGCAGTACTTC. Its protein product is CASSQEPGLAGVYEQYF.

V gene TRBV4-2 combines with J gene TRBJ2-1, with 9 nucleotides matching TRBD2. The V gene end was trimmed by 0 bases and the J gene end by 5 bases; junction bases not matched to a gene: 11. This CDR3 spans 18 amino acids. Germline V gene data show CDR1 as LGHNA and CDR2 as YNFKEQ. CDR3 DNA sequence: TGTGCCAGCAGCCAAGATCGGGGTCTAGCGGGGCTAAACAATGAGCAGTTCTTC. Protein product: CASSQDRGLAGLNNEQFF.

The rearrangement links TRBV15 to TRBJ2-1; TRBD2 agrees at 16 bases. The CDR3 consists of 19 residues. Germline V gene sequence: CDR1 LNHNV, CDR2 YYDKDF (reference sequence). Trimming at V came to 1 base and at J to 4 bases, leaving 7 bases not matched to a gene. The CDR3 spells CATSRGGTSGRGPYNEQFF. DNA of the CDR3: TGTGCCACCAGCAGAGGCGGGACTAGCGGGAGGGGGCCATACAATGAGCAGTTCTTC.

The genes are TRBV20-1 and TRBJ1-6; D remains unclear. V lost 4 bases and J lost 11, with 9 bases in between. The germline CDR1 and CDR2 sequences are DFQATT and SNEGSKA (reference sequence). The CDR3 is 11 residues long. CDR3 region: CSATADAPLHF. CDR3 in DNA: TGCAGTGCTACGGCGGATGCACCCCTCCACTTT.

The CDR3 protein is CASRPSGGASYEQYF. CDR3 nucleotide sequence: TGTGCCAGCAGACCTAGCGGGGGGGCCTCCTACGAGCAGTACTTC. The chain employs TRBV7-2 and TRBJ2-7, with TRBD2 matching over 12 bases. The V segment lost 6 bases and the J segment 0 bases; nucleotides outside the gene matches: 3. CDR1 is SGHTA and CDR2 is FQGNSA in the germline V gene. The length of the CDR3 is 15 residues.

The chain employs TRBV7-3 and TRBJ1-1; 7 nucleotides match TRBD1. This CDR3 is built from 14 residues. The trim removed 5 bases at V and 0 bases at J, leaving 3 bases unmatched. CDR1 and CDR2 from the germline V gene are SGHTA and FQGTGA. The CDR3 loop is CASSRDSMNTEAFF. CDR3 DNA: TGTGCCAGCAGCCGGGACAGCATGAACACTGAAGCTTTCTTT.

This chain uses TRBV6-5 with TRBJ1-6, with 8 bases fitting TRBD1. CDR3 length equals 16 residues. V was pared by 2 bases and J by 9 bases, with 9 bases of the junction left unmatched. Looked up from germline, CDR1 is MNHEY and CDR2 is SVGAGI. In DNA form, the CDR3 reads TGTGCCAGCAGTTACCTAAGCCGGGACAGGACTTCACCCCTCCACTTT. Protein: CASSYLSRDRTSPLHF.

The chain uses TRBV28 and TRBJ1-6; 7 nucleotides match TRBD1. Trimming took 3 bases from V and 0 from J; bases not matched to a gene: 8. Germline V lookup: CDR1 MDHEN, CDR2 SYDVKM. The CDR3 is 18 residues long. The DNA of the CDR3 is TGTGCCAGCAGTTTTTCGACAGGGACGAGCTCCTATAATTCACCCCTCCACTTT. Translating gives CASSFSTGTSSYNSPLHF.

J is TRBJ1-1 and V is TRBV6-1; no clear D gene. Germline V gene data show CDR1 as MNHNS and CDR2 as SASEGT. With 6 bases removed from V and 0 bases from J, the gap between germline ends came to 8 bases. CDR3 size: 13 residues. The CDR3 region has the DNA TGTGCCAGCAGGGTGGGGATGAACACTGAAGCTTTCTTT. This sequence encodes CASRVGMNTEAFF.

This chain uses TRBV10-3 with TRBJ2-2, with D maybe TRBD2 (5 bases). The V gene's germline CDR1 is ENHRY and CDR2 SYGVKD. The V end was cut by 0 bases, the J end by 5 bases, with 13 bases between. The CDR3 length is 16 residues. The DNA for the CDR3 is TGTGCCATCAGTGAGTCCGGACTGGCGCGGACCGGGGAGCTGTTTTTT. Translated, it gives CAISESGLARTGELFF.